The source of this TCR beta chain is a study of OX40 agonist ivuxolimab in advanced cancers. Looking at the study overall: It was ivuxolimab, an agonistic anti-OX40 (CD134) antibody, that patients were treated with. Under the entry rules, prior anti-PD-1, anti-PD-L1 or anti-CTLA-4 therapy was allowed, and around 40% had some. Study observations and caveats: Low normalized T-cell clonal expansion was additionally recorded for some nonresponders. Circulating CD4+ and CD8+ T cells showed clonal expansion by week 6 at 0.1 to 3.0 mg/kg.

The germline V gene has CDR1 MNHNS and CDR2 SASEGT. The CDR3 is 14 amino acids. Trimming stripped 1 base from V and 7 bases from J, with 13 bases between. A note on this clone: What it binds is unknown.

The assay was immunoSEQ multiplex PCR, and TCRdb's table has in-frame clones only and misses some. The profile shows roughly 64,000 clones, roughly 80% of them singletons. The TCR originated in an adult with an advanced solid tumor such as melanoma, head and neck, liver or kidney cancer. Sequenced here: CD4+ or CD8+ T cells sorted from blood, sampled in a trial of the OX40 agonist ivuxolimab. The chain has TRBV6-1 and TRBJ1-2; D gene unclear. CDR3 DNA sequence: TGTGCCAGCAGTGAAGGAATAGGGAACCCTGGCTACACCTTC. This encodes CASSEGIGNPGYTF.